These T cell receptor beta chains were read from a single sample in a study of T cell changes during pregnancy in multiple sclerosis. TCRdb's copy holds only in-frame clones and misses some; the assay was immunoSEQ multiplex PCR. This sample has tens of thousands of clones, with 91% found just once. The sequenced sample was peripheral blood, obtained in the third trimester of pregnancy. The origin of the receptors is a female donor in good health, enrolled as a control in a pregnancy study. The CDR3 runs from the conserved cysteine through the conserved F or W. Fields, in order: J gene, D gene, clone size, V gene, CDR3 length, CDR3 DNA, CDR3 protein. The D gene is left open where the match is weak. Clone size appears in some rows only: once, few, many, or a class for an expanded clone.

>TRBJ2-1|TRBD1|few|TRBV6-5|13
TGTGCCAGCAGAGGACAGGGGGCCAATGAGCAGTTCTTC
CASRGQGANEQFF
>TRBJ1-1|TRBD1|few|TRBV4-2|15
TGTGCCAGCAGCCAAGCCCGGACAGGGCGGACTGAAGCTTTCTTT
CASSQARTGRTEAFF
>TRBJ2-7|TRBD1|once|TRBV7-6|16
TGTGCCAGCAGCTTACCCGAGCAGGGGGCATCCTACGAGCAGTACTTC
CASSLPEQGASYEQYF
>TRBJ1-5|TRBD1|.|TRBV7-2|15
TGTGCCAGCAGCTTTGGACAGGGGGTCAATCAGCCCCAGCATTTT
CASSFGQGVNQPQHF
>TRBJ2-7|TRBD1|once|TRBV7-9|14
TGTGCCAGCAGCCCCTCGGGACAGGATTCCGAGCAGTACTTC
CASSPSGQDSEQYF
>TRBJ2-5|TRBD1|.|TRBV5-1|14
TGCGCCAGCAGAACCGGGACAGCCGAAGAGACCCAGTACTTC
CASRTGTAEETQYF
>TRBJ2-2|.|.|TRBV5-4|12
TGTGCCTGGACACGGGACACCGGGGAGCTGTTTTTT
CAWTRDTGELFF
>TRBJ1-1|.|.|TRBV7-9|17
TGTGCCAGCAGCTTAGTGGGGGGGGGCAGGATGAACACTGAAGCTTTCTTT
CASSLVGGGRMNTEAFF
>TRBJ2-1|TRBD2|.|TRBV30|14
TGTGCCTGGAGTGTGAGGGCGGGAGTCAATGAGCAGTTCTTC
CAWSVRAGVNEQFF
>TRBJ1-1|.|.|TRBV19|13
TGTGCCAGTGGATTTGGGCCGGATGCGGGGGCTTTCTTT
CASGFGPDAGAFF
>TRBJ2-7|.|once|TRBV7-8|15
TGTGCCAGCAGCTTAGGGGCGACGAGCCTCTACGAGCAGTACTTC
CASSLGATSLYEQYF
>TRBJ1-5|.|.|TRBV4-2|18
TGTGCCAGCAGCCAAGCACAGGGAGAATTAAATATGGATCAGCCCCAGCATTTT
CASSQAQGELNMDQPQHF
>TRBJ2-1|TRBD2|.|TRBV12-5|15
TGTGCTAGTGGTTCCGGACTAGCGGGCTACAATGAGCAGTTCTTC
CASGSGLAGYNEQFF
>TRBJ2-3|.|.|TRBV27|16
TGTGCCAGCAGTTTATATTCGGTGACTAGCACAGATACGCAGTATTTT
CASSLYSVTSTDTQYF
>TRBJ2-5|TRBD1|.|TRBV6-5|15
TGTGCCAGCAGTTACGACAGGGCCAGACAAGAGACCCAGTACTTC
CASSYDRARQETQYF
>TRBJ1-3|.|.|TRBV5-6|16
TGTGCCAGCAGCTTGCTGATGCCAGGCTCTGGAAACACCATATATTTT
CASSLLMPGSGNTIYF
>TRBJ2-1|TRBD2|.|TRBV15|15
TGTGCCACCAGCATTGGTCTAGCGGGGCCCAATGAGCAGTTCTTC
CATSIGLAGPNEQFF
>TRBJ2-2|TRBD2|once|TRBV6-1|16
TGTGCCAGCAGTGGTCCGGGACTAGGGGACACCGGGGAGCTGTTTTTT
CASSGPGLGDTGELFF
>TRBJ2-7|.|once|TRBV11-2|15
TGTGCCAGCAGCTTCGGGCAGACAGCGTCCTACGAGCAGTACTTC
CASSFGQTASYEQYF
>TRBJ2-7|TRBD2|once|TRBV6-5|15
TGTGCCAGCAGTTACACTAGCGGGGACTCCTACGAGCAGTACTTC
CASSYTSGDSYEQYF
>TRBJ2-5|.|.|TRBV18|15
TGTGCCAGCTCACCAGGTAGAGGCGGTGGAGAGACCCAGTACTTC
CASSPGRGGGETQYF
>TRBJ1-5|TRBD1|once|TRBV27|16
TGTGCCAGCAGAAAGGGGGCAGGGGGTGAACCTCAGCCCCAGCATTTT
CASRKGAGGEPQPQHF
>TRBJ1-1|TRBD1|.|TRBV30|14
TGTGCCTGGAATCTGGACAGGGTGAACACTGAAGCTTTCTTT
CAWNLDRVNTEAFF
>TRBJ1-2|.|.|TRBV19|15
TGTGCCAGTAGCCCGGGGGAGTTAAATAGCTATGGCTACACCTTC
CASSPGELNSYGYTF
>TRBJ2-6|.|.|TRBV18|16
TGTGCCAGCTCACCACCGTGGGCTCCTGGGGCCAACGTCCTGACTTTC
CASSPPWAPGANVLTF
>TRBJ1-2|.|.|TRBV6-6|13
TGTGCCAGCAGTTACAGGGAAGGGGATGGCTACACCTTC
CASSYREGDGYTF
>TRBJ2-7|TRBD2|.|TRBV28|14
TGTGCCAGCAGTCCCCATGGACTAGTTCGCGAGCAGTACTTC
CASSPHGLVREQYF
>TRBJ1-4|.|.|TRBV18|15
TGTGCCAGCTCACCGAGACAGGCAACTAATGAAAAACTGTTTTTT
CASSPRQATNEKLFF
>TRBJ2-5|.|.|TRBV7-6|14
TGTGCCAGCAGCTTAGGAGCACCTCCAGAGACCCAGTACTTC
CASSLGAPPETQYF
>TRBJ2-2|TRBD2|.|TRBV7-2|15
TGTGCCAGCAGCTGGCTAGCGGGAGGGAACGGGGAGCTGTTTTTT
CASSWLAGGNGELFF
>TRBJ2-7|TRBD1|.|TRBV7-8|13
TGTGCCAGCAGCCGGGACAGGGGGCGCGAGCAGTACTTC
CASSRDRGREQYF
>TRBJ2-1|.|.|TRBV5-1|16
TGCGCCAGCAGCTTGGCAACGGACAGCCTCTACAATGAGCAGTTCTTC
CASSLATDSLYNEQFF